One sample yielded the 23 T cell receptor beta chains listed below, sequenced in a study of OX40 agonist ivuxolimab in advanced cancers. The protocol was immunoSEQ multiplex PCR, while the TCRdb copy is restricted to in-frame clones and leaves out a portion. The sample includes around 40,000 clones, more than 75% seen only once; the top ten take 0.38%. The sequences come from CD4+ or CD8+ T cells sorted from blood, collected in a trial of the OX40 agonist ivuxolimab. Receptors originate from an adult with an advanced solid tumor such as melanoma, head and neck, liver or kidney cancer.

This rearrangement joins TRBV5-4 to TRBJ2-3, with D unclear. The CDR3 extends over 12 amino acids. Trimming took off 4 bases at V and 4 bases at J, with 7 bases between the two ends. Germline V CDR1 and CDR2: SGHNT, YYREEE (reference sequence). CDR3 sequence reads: CASSPRADTQYF. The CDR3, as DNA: TGTGCCAGCAGCCCCAGAGCAGATACGCAGTATTTT.

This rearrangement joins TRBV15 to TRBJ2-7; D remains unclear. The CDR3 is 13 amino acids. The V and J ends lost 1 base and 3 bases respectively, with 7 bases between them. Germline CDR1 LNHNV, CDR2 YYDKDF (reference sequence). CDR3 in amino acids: CATSRGPSYEQYF. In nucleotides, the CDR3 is TGTGCCACCAGCAGAGGCCCTAGCTACGAGCAGTACTTC.

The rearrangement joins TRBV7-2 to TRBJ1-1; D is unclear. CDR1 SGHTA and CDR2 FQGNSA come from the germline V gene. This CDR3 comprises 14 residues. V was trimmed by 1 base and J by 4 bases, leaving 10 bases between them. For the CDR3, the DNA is TGTGCCAGCAGCTTAGTACAACAGCTCACTGAAGCTTTCTTT. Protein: CASSLVQQLTEAFF.

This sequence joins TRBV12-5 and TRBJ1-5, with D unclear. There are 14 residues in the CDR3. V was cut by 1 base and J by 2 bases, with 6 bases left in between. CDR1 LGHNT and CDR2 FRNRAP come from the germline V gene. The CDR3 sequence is CASGLGPGNQPQHF. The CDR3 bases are TGTGCTAGTGGTTTGGGACCCGGCAATCAGCCCCAGCATTTT.

The CDR3 spells CASIASGPNSPLHF. The CDR3 DNA is TGTGCCAGCATTGCTTCGGGACCGAATTCACCCCTCCACTTT. The chain carries TRBV6-1 and TRBJ1-6; TRBD1 might be the D (5 bases). The V and J ends lost 7 bases and 7 bases respectively, with 14 bases between them. Germline lookup yields CDR1 MNHNS and CDR2 SASEGT. This CDR3 has 14 residues.

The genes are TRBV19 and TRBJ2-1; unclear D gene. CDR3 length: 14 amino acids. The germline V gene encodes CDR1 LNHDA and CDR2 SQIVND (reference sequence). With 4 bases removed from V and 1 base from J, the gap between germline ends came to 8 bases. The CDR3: CASSSAESYNEQFF. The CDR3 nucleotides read TGTGCCAGTAGTAGCGCGGAATCCTACAATGAGCAGTTCTTC.

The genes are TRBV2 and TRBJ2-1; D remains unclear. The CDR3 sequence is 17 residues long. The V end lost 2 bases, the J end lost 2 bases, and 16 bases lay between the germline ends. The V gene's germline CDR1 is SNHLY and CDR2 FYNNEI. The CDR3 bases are TGTGCCAGCAGTGAACTCCTTGGGGTCTTAGCCTACAATGAGCAGTTCTTC. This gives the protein CASSELLGVLAYNEQFF. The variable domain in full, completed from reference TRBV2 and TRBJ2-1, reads EPEVTQTPSHQVTQMGQEVILRCVPISNHLYFYWYRQILGQKVEFLVSFYNNEISEKSEIFDDQFSVERPDGSNFTLKIRSTKLEDSAMYFCASSELLGVLAYNEQFFGPGTRLTVL.

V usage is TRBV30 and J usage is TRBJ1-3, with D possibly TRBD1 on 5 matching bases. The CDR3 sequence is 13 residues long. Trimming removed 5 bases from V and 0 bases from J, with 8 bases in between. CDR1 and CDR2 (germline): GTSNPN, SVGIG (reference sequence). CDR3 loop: CAWATDSGNTIYF. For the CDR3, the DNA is TGTGCCTGGGCGACAGACTCTGGAAACACCATATATTTT.

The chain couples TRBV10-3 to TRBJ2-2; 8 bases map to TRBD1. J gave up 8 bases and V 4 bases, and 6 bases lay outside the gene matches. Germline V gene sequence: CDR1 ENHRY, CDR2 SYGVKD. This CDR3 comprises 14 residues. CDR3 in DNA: TGTGCCATCAGTGCCGGACAGGGTGAAGGGGAGCTGTTTTTT. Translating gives CAISAGQGEGELFF.

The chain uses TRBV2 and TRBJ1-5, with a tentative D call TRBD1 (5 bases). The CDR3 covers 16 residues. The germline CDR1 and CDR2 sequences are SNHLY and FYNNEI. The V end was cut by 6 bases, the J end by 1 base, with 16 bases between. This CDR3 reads CASSRGGGFSNQPQHF. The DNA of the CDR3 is TGTGCCAGCAGCCGGGGCGGGGGGTTCAGCAATCAGCCCCAGCATTTT.

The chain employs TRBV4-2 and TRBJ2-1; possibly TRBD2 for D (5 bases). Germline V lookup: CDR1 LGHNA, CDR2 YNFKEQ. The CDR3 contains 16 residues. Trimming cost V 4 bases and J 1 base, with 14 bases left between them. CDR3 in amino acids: CASSLVSGSSYNEQFF. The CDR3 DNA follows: TGTGCCAGCAGCCTAGTCTCGGGGAGTTCCTACAATGAGCAGTTCTTC.

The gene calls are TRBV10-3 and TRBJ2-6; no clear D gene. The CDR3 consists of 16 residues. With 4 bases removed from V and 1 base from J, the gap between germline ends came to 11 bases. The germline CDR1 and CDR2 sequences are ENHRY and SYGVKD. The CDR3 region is CAISVLAESGANVLTF. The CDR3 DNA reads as TGTGCCATCAGTGTCTTGGCTGAGTCTGGGGCCAACGTCCTGACTTTC.

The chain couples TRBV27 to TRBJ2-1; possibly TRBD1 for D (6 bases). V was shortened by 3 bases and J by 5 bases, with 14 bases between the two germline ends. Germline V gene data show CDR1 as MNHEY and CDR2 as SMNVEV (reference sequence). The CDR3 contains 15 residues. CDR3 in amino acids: CASSFEGTPHNEQFF. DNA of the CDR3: TGTGCCAGCAGTTTCGAAGGGACACCTCACAATGAGCAGTTCTTC.

CDR3 bases: TGCGCCAGCAGCATTCGATCTAGCGGCGCCTACAATGAGCAGTTCTTC. Translating it yields CASSIRSSGAYNEQFF. This sequence joins TRBV5-1 and TRBJ2-1, with 7 bases that match TRBD2. Germline CDR1 SGHRS, CDR2 YFSETQ. The CDR3 loop spans 16 amino acids. V lost 4 bases to trimming and J lost 2 bases; unmatched junction nucleotides: 9. The whole variable domain, remainder taken from reference TRBV5-1 and TRBJ2-1, is KAGVTQTPRYLIKTRGQQVTLSCSPISGHRSVSWYQQTPGQGLQFLFEYFSETQRNKGNFPGRFSGRQFSNSRSEMNVSTLELGDSALYLCASSIRSSGAYNEQFFGPGTRLTVL.

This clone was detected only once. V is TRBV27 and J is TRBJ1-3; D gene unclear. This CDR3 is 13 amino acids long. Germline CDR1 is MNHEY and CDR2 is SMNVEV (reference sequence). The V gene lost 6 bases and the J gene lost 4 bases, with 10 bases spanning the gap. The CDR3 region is CASSRSAGNTIYF. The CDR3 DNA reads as TGTGCCAGCAGCCGGTCCGCCGGAAACACCATATATTTT.

The CDR3 DNA reads as TGTGCCTGGAGTCTGAACACTGAAGCTTTCTTT. It specifies CAWSLNTEAFF. The V call is TRBV30, the J call TRBJ1-1; D is unresolved. V shed 2 bases and J shed 0 bases, with 1 base lying between them. The CDR3 totals 11 residues. CDR1 and CDR2 (germline): GTSNPN, SVGIG (reference sequence). Looking up the rest from reference TRBV30 and TRBJ1-1 gives the full variable domain: SQTIHQWPATLVQPVGSPLSLECTVEGTSNPNLYWYRQAAGRGLQLLFYSVGIGQISSEVPQNLSASRPQDRQFILSSKKLLLSDSGFYLCAWSLNTEAFFGQGTRLTVV.

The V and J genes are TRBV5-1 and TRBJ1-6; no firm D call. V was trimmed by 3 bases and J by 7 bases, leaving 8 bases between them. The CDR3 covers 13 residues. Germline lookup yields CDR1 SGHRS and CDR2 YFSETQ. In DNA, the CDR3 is TGCGCCAGCAGCTATATGGTGAATTCACCCCTCCACTTT. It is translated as CASSYMVNSPLHF.

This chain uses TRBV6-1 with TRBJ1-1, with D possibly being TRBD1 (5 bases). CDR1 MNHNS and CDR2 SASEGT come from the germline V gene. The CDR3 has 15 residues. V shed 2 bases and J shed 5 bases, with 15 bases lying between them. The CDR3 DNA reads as TGTGCCAGCAGTGAACACGGGGCGGGGGGGACTGAAGCTTTCTTT. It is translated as CASSEHGAGGTEAFF.

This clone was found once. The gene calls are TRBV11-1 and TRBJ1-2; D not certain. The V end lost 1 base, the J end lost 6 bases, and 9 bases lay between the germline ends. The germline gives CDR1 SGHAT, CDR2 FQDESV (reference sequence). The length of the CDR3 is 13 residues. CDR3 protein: CASSLEGRHGYTF. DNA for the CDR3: TGTGCCAGCAGCTTAGAGGGCAGACATGGCTACACCTTC.

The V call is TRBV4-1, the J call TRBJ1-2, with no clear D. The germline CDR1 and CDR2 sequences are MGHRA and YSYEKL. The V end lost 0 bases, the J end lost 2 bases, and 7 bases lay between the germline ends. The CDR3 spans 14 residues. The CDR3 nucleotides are TGCGCCAGCAGCCAAGATCGACAAAACTATGGCTACACCTTC. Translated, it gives CASSQDRQNYGYTF.

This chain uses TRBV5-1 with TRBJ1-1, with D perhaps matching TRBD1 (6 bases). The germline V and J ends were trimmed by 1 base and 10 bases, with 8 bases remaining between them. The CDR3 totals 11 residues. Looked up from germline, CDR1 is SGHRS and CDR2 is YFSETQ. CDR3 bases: TGCGCCAGCAGCTTGCAGGGGACAGCTTTCTTT. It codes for CASSLQGTAFF.

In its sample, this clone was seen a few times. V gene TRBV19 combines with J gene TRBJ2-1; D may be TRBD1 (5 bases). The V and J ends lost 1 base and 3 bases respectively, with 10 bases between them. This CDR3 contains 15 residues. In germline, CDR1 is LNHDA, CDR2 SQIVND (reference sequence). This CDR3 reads CASSIGPGFYNEQFF. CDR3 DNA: TGTGCCAGTAGTATAGGGCCAGGGTTCTACAATGAGCAGTTCTTC.

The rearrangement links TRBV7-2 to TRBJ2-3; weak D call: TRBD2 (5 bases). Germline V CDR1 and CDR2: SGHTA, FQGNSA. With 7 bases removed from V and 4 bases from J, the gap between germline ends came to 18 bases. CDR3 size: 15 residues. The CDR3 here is CASISSGARADTQYF. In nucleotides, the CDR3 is TGTGCCAGCATCTCCTCCGGTGCGCGGGCAGATACGCAGTATTTT.